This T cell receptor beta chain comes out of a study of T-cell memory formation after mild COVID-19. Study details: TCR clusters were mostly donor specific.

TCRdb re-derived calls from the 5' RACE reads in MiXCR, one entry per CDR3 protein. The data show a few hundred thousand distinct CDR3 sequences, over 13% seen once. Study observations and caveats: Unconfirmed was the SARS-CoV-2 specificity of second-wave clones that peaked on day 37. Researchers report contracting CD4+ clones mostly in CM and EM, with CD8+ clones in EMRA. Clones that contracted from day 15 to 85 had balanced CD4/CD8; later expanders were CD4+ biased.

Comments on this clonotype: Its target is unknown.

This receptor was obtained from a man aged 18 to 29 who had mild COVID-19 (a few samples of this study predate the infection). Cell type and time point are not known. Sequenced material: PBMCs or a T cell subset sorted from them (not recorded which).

CDR3 nucleotide sequence: TGTGCCATCAGTGGGGCAGGGGGGATCTCTGGGGCCAACGTCCTGACTTTC. Amino acid sequence: CAISGAGGISGANVLTF. The V and J genes are TRBV10-3 and TRBJ2-6; D may be TRBD1 (7 bases). Trimming removed 4 bases from V and 0 bases from J, with 13 bases in between. CDR1 ENHRY and CDR2 SYGVKD come from the germline V gene. CDR3 length equals 17 residues.